Detailed here is one TCR beta chain. The data were obtained in a study of blood T cell repertoires in COVID-19. On the study more broadly: The study drew acute and convalescent COVID-19 samples from the United States, Italy and Spain. T cells, B-cell-depleted T cells, or PBMCs supplied cDNA or gDNA.

CDR3 length: 14 residues. The germline V gene has CDR1 ENHRY and CDR2 SYGVKD. J lost 8 bases, V lost 4 bases, and 7 bases had no gene match. The authors' processing: Estimated nucleated cell counts came from reference gene primer amplification. TCRdb's table, derived via immunoSEQ multiplex PCR, lists solely in-frame clones and lacks some. V and J calls and clone size are as listed in that table; D and trimming were resolved from the DNA. The repertoire holds under 200,000 clones, with about three quarters as singletons. The sequence was obtained from a man aged 70 or older with acute or convalescent COVID-19. The chain uses TRBV10-3 and TRBJ2-1; 8 bases agree with TRBD2. Sequencing input: peripheral blood. The CDR3 sequence: CAISALGLADEQFF. As DNA, the CDR3 is TGTGCCATCAGTGCCCTCGGACTAGCCGATGAGCAGTTCTTC.